This TCR beta chain was documented in a study of T-cell reconstitution after alpha-beta-depleted transplantation in children. Unique molecular identifiers were incorporated into the prepared TCRbeta library. A single record per CDR3 protein comes from TCRdb applying MiXCR to the PCR reads. The sample holds approximately 400,000 distinct CDR3 sequences, approximately 11% seen once. The V gene's germline CDR1 is SEHNR and CDR2 FQNEAQ (reference sequence). Between the trimmed V and J ends, which lost 2 bases and 2 bases, there was a span of 14 bases. The CDR3 is made up of 16 amino acids. This clonotype was seen only a few times.

The genes are TRBV7-9 and TRBJ2-3; no reliable D call. This TCR derives from a human donor who donated a stem cell graft to a child with acute myeloid leukemia. Material: PBMCs from the stem cell graft donor, obtained from the stem cell graft. In DNA, the CDR3 is TGTGCCAGCAGCTTAATGGGCTTTGGAAACACAGATACGCAGTATTTT. Translation: CASSLMGFGNTDTQYF.